The rows below give T cell receptor beta chains drawn from one sample of a study of cytomegalovirus exposure and HLA in healthy donors. Assay: immunoSEQ multiplex PCR; the TCRdb copy retains only in-frame clones and omits some. The repertoire holds fewer than 80,000 clones, around two thirds seen once, with under 7.5% in the top ten. The sequenced sample consisted of PBMCs. These receptors all stem from a woman between 45 and 60 years old in good health and CMV-seropositive. Each CDR3 is given with its conserved first and last residue. Each record gives: clone size, D gene, V gene, J gene, CDR3 DNA, CDR3 protein. The D gene is left open where the match is weak. Size is omitted from some rows. Given values are once, few, many or a class for expanded clones.

NA,TRBD1,TRBV6-6,TRBJ1-2,TGTGCCAGCAGACCGGGACAGGGCTGGGGTGGCTACACCTTC,CASRPGQGWGGYTF
few,NA,TRBV5-1,TRBJ1-4,TGCGCCAGCAGCTTGCTCGGAGGGTCTAATGAAAAACTGTTTTTT,CASSLLGGSNEKLFF
once,TRBD1,TRBV5-4,TRBJ2-6,TGTGCCAGCAGCTTGATGGACAGGGGAGTCAACGTCCTGACTTTC,CASSLMDRGVNVLTF
few,TRBD1,TRBV6-5,TRBJ1-5,TGTGCCAGCAGTTCCGGAGGACAGGGGGAACAGCCCCAGCATTTT,CASSSGGQGEQPQHF
once,NA,TRBV5-5,TRBJ2-2,TGTGCCAGCAGCTTGGCTGTAACTGGCACCGGGGAGCTGTTTTTT,CASSLAVTGTGELFF
NA,NA,TRBV10-2,TRBJ1-1,TGCGCCAGCCGCCCAGGGGAAACCTACACTGAAGCTTTCTTT,CASRPGETYTEAFF
NA,NA,TRBV7-7,TRBJ2-2,TGTGCCAGCAGCTTTACGGCGAACACCGGGGAGCTGTTTTTT,CASSFTANTGELFF
few,TRBD2,TRBV27,TRBJ2-3,TGTGCCAGCAGTTTCGGGGGGTGGGCAGATACGCAGTATTTT,CASSFGGWADTQYF
NA,TRBD1,TRBV7-6,TRBJ1-2,TGTGCCAGCAGCCTCGGATCGACAGGGCCCTATGGCTACACCTTC,CASSLGSTGPYGYTF
NA,NA,TRBV19,TRBJ2-5,TGTGCCAGTAGTATCATTAGCGCGGAGACCCAGTACTTC,CASSIISAETQYF
NA,NA,TRBV6-4,TRBJ1-4,TGTGCCAGCGGGTGGGGCACAGCACTGTTTTTT,CASGWGTALFF
NA,NA,TRBV5-6,TRBJ1-3,TGTGCCAGCAGCTTAAGCGGAAACACCATATATTTT,CASSLSGNTIYF
once,NA,TRBV4-2,TRBJ2-3,TGTGCCAGCAGCCAAGATGGGGGGGCCGGGGCAGATACGCAGTATTTT,CASSQDGGAGADTQYF
NA,NA,TRBV6-1,TRBJ2-7,TGTGCCAGCCATTCCGCGGGATCCTACGAGCAGTACTTC,CASHSAGSYEQYF
NA,NA,TRBV6-1,TRBJ2-7,TGTGCCAGCACCCCCGAGATGATGGGGCACTACGAGCAGTACTTC,CASTPEMMGHYEQYF
NA,NA,TRBV19,TRBJ1-2,TGTGCCAGTAGTATCATGACAACCCAGGTGGGCTACACCTTC,CASSIMTTQVGYTF
NA,NA,TRBV6-1,TRBJ1-3,TGTGCCAGCAGTGAAATCCTGGACAGTGCGGGAAACACCATATATTTT,CASSEILDSAGNTIYF
NA,TRBD2,TRBV5-1,TRBJ2-7,TGCGCCAGCAGCTTGGTTAGCGGGGGGGCCCCGTACGAGCAGTACTTC,CASSLVSGGAPYEQYF
NA,NA,TRBV27,TRBJ1-6,TGTGCCAACAGTACCACAACACACAATTCACCCCTCCACTTT,CANSTTTHNSPLHF
NA,TRBD2,TRBV7-6,TRBJ2-5,TGTGCCAGCAGCTTAGGAAGCGGAGCGGGGGGGCAAGAGACCCAGTACTTC,CASSLGSGAGGQETQYF
NA,NA,TRBV5-1,TRBJ2-1,TGCGCCAGCAGCTTGTCAACACAGGCCCTTTGGAATGAGCAGTTCTTC,CASSLSTQALWNEQFF
NA,NA,TRBV7-9,TRBJ1-6,TGTGCCAGCAGCCTCCCCGGGAGGGTTTCACCCCTCCACTTT,CASSLPGRVSPLHF
medium-sized,NA,TRBV11-1,TRBJ1-6,TGTGCCAGCAGCTTAGCCCGGGGGAGCTCCTATAATTCACCCCTCCACTTT,CASSLARGSSYNSPLHF
NA,NA,TRBV5-5,TRBJ1-1,TGTGCCAGCAGTTTCCATGCGGGACTCCAGAACACTGAAGCTTTCTTT,CASSFHAGLQNTEAFF
NA,NA,TRBV14,TRBJ1-5,TGTGCCAGCAGCCAAGGGGGCGATCAGCCCCAGCATTTT,CASSQGGDQPQHF
NA,NA,TRBV5-1,TRBJ2-3,TGCGCCAGCAGCTTCCAACCAGGGGAAGATACGCAGTATTTT,CASSFQPGEDTQYF
NA,TRBD1,TRBV5-1,TRBJ1-1,TGCGCCAGCAGCTTACGACAGGGTTTGAACACTGAAGCTTTCTTT,CASSLRQGLNTEAFF
NA,NA,TRBV6-1,TRBJ2-7,TGTGCCAGCACATCAGGGCCGGCGTCCTACGAGCAGTACTTC,CASTSGPASYEQYF
few,NA,TRBV10-3,TRBJ1-3,TGTGCCACCAAGGGGGGAGGGGGGCGTTCTACTGGAAACACCATATATTTT,CATKGGGGRSTGNTIYF
NA,NA,TRBV19,TRBJ1-5,TGTGCCAGTACATTGGACATTAGCAATCAGCCCCAGCATTTT,CASTLDISNQPQHF
NA,NA,TRBV13,TRBJ2-7,TGTGCCAGCAGCCCGGGACTCCGCGGCGAGCAGTACTTC,CASSPGLRGEQYF
NA,NA,TRBV11-3,TRBJ2-2,TGTGCCAGCAGCTTAGATGAGTCTAGTCCCGGGGAGCTGTTTTTT,CASSLDESSPGELFF
NA,TRBD2,TRBV6-4,TRBJ2-5,TGTGCCAGCAGTGAGACTAGCGGGGGGCAGGAGACCCAGTACTTC,CASSETSGGQETQYF
NA,TRBD1,TRBV10-2,TRBJ1-5,TGCGCCAGCAACAGGGGGCCGTATAGCAATCAGCCCCAGCATTTT,CASNRGPYSNQPQHF
NA,TRBD1,TRBV6-1,TRBJ1-6,TGTGCCAGCAGTGAAAAGACAGGGTTGGAAAGTTCACCCCTCCACTTT,CASSEKTGLESSPLHF
NA,TRBD2,TRBV19,TRBJ2-1,TGTGCCAGTAGTCCATCTAGCGGGGGGTCGGGCAATGAGCAGTTCTTC,CASSPSSGGSGNEQFF
NA,NA,TRBV4-2,TRBJ2-7,TGTGCCAGCAGCCAATGTAACAGGAAATACGAGCAGTACTTC,CASSQCNRKYEQYF
NA,TRBD1,TRBV5-5,TRBJ1-2,TGTGCCAGCAGCCCGGGACAGCACTATGGCTACACCTTC,CASSPGQHYGYTF
NA,TRBD1,TRBV19,TRBJ2-3,TGTGCCAGTAGCCACGGGACAGGGACGTTGGTTACGCAGTATTTT,CASSHGTGTLVTQYF
NA,NA,TRBV7-2,TRBJ1-5,TGTGCCAGCACAATATCAGGGGTTGGGCAGCCCCAGCATTTT,CASTISGVGQPQHF
NA,TRBD1,TRBV5-1,TRBJ2-7,TGCGCCAGCAGCTTGACGCGGCGGGGCGGGACAGGTGCCTACGAGCAGTACTTC,CASSLTRRGGTGAYEQYF
NA,NA,TRBV18,TRBJ2-3,TGTGCCAGCTCACCCCAGTGGGCAAGCACAGATACGCAGTATTTT,CASSPQWASTDTQYF
NA,TRBD1,TRBV7-6,TRBJ2-1,TGTGCCAGCAGCGAAAAAGGGACAGACAATGAGCAGTTCTTC,CASSEKGTDNEQFF
NA,NA,TRBV5-1,TRBJ1-2,TGCGCCAGCAGCCAGGCGGGGGGTGGCTACACCTTC,CASSQAGGGYTF
few,TRBD2,TRBV7-6,TRBJ2-3,TGTGCCAGCAGCTTAGTGGGCGGGGGTGGCACAGATACGCAGTATTTT,CASSLVGGGGTDTQYF
NA,TRBD1,TRBV11-2,TRBJ2-2,TGTGCCAGCAGCTCACGGAGGTACAGGGGAACCGGGGAGCTGTTTTTT,CASSSRRYRGTGELFF
NA,NA,TRBV7-3,TRBJ2-6,TGTGCCAGCAGCTTGGGGGGGCCTGGGGCCAACGTCCTGACTTTC,CASSLGGPGANVLTF
NA,NA,TRBV6-5,TRBJ1-2,TGTGCCAGCAGTCTACAGGGCGCGATGGGCTACACCTTC,CASSLQGAMGYTF
NA,TRBD1,TRBV7-3,TRBJ2-1,TGTGCCAGCAGCCGACAGGGGGGACAGGGGGCTAGCAATGAGCAGTTCTTC,CASSRQGGQGASNEQFF
NA,TRBD1,TRBV11-2,TRBJ2-7,TGTGCCAGCAGTTGGACAGGGGGGCGGGAGCAGTACTTC,CASSWTGGREQYF
NA,TRBD1,TRBV27,TRBJ2-2,TGTGCCAGCAGCCCGGGACAGAGGTCCGGGGAGCTGTTTTTT,CASSPGQRSGELFF
few,NA,TRBV11-2,TRBJ2-2,TGTGCCAGCAGCTTAGGAAGACCGAGGACCGGGGAGCTGTTTTTT,CASSLGRPRTGELFF
NA,TRBD2,TRBV7-9,TRBJ2-1,TGTTCCAGCAGCCCGAGAAGCGGGGGGGCAATCAATGAGCAGTTCTTC,CSSSPRSGGAINEQFF
NA,NA,TRBV14,TRBJ2-1,TGTGCCAGCAGCCAAGCTATAAACTTCCATGAGCAGTTCTTC,CASSQAINFHEQFF
NA,TRBD1,TRBV5-5,TRBJ1-4,TGTGCCAGCAGCTTTACAGGGGGAGGCGAAAAACTGTTTTTT,CASSFTGGGEKLFF
few,NA,TRBV4-1,TRBJ1-2,TGCGCCAGCAGCGGCGACGGGTTAGGGGCCTATGGCTACACCTTC,CASSGDGLGAYGYTF
NA,TRBD1,TRBV19,TRBJ2-7,TGTGCCAGTAGGATGACAGGGGGCACTTACGAGCAGTACTTC,CASRMTGGTYEQYF